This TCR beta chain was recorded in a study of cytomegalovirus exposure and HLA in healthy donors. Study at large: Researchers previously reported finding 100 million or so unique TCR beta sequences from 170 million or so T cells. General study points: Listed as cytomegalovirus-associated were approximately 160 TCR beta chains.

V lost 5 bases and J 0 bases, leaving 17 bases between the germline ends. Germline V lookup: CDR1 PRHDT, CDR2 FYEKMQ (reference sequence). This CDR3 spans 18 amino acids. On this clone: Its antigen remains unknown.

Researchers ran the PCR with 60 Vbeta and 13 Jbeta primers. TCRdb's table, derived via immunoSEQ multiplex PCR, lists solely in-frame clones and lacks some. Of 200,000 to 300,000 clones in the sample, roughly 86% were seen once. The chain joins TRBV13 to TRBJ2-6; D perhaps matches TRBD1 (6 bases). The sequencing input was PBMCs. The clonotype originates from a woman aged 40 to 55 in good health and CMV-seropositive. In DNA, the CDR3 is TGTGCCAGCAGCCCTCAGGGGTCCTACTTCTCTGGGGCCAACGTCCTGACTTTC. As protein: CASSPQGSYFSGANVLTF.